This T cell receptor (beta chain) derives from a study of early T cells in non-severe SARS-CoV-2 infection. On the study more broadly: Chains were unpaired, as sequencing was done on bulk RNA from unsorted whole blood.

This clonotype was observed a handful of times. The CDR3 is 13 residues long. Trimming removed 6 bases at V and 5 bases at J, with 8 bases between. Germline V CDR1 and CDR2: KGHSH, LQKENI. Individual cDNA molecules each received unique molecular identifiers attached to them. TCRdb ran MiXCR on the 5' RACE reads and lists one entry per CDR3 protein. The table lists around 37,000 distinct CDR3 sequences, over 9% of them singletons, with under 15% in the top ten. What was sequenced was whole blood. This clonotype originated in an adult who was a healthcare worker with PCR-confirmed SARS-CoV-2 infection or an uninfected control (not recorded which). This sequence joins TRBV18 and TRBJ1-6; no reliable D call. CDR3 coding DNA: TGTGCCAGCTCCCCGAAGAATAATTCACCCCTCCACTTT. Its translation is CASSPKNNSPLHF.